The clone carrying this TCR beta chain has just a few counts. Its antigen remains unknown. The sample originates from a study of regulatory T cells in long-lasting Graves disease. Study-wide results and limits: Analyses excluded thyroid tissue, covering peripheral blood alone. With approximately 3,000 shared public clonotypes, persistent patients exceeded new patients, who shared over 850.

The CDR3 length is 12 residues. V lost 5 bases to trimming and J lost 5 bases, with 12 bases between them. Germline V lookup: CDR1 DFQATT, CDR2 SNEGSKA (reference sequence). TCR beta libraries were built with iRepertoire HTBI primers and Arm-PCR of CDR3 regions. Via MiXCR, TCRdb re-called the multiplex PCR reads, giving one row per CDR3 protein. The profile shows approximately 470,000 distinct CDR3 sequences, roughly 20% of them singletons. Time point reported: persistent/refractory GD, antithyroid drugs over 5 years with positive TRAb. From RNA extracted from PBMCs, the TCR library was made. The chain has TRBV20-1 and TRBJ1-1; D gene ambiguous. The input for sequencing was peripheral blood mononuclear cells (PBMCs), taken when the disease was refractory, from a patient treated with antithyroid drugs. This receptor was taken from a female donor with Graves disease. CDR3 loop: CSARTGRTEAFF. DNA for the CDR3: TGCAGTGCTCGAACGGGGAGGACTGAAGCTTTCTTT.